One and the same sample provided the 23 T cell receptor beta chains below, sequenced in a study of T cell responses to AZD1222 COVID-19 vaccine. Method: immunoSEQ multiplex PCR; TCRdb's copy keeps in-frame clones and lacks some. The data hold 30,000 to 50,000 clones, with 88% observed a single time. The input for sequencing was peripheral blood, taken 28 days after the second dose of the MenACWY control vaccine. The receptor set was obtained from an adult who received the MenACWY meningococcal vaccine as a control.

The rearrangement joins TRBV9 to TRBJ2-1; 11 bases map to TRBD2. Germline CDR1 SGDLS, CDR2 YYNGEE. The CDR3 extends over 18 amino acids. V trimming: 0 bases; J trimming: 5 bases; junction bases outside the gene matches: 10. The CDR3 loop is CASSVGGLAGGRDNEQFF. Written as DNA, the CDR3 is TGTGCCAGCAGCGTAGGAGGTCTAGCGGGAGGAAGGGACAATGAGCAGTTCTTC.

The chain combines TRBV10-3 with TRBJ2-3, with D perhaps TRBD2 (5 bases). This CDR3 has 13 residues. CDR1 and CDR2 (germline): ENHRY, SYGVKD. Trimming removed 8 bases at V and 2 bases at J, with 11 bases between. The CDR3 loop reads CAIAGLHTDTQYF. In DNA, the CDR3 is TGTGCCATCGCGGGCCTCCACACAGATACGCAGTATTTT.

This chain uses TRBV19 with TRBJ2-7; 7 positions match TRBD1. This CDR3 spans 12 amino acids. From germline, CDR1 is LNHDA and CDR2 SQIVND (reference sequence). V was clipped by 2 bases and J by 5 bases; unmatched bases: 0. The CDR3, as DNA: TGTGCCAGTAGTATAACAGGGGACGAGCAGTACTTC. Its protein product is CASSITGDEQYF.

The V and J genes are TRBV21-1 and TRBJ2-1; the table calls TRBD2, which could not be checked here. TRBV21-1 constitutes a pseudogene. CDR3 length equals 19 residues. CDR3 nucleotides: TGTGCCAGCAGCAAATGGGTAGCGGGAGAGGGGGGACCCAGGGATGAGCAGTTCTTC. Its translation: CASSKWVAGEGGPRDEQFF.

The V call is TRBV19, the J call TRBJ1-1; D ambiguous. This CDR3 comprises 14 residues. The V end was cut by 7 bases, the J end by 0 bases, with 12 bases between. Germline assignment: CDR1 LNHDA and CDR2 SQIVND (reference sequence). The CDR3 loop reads CASIGSPMNTEAFF. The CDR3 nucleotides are TGTGCCAGTATTGGCAGCCCCATGAACACTGAAGCTTTCTTT.

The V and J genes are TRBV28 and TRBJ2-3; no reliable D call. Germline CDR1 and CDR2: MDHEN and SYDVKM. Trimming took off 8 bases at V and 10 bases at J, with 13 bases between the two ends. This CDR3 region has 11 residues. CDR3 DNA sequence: TGTGCCAGCGCTCGACGTCCGGCGCAGTATTTT. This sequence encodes CASARRPAQYF.

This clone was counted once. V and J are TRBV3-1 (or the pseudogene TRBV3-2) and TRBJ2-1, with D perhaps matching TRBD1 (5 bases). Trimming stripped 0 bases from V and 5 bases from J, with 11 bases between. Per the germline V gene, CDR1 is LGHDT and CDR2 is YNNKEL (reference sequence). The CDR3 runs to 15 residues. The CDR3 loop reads CASSQDRLGDNEQFF. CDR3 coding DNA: TGTGCCAGCAGCCAAGATCGGCTAGGGGACAATGAGCAGTTCTTC.

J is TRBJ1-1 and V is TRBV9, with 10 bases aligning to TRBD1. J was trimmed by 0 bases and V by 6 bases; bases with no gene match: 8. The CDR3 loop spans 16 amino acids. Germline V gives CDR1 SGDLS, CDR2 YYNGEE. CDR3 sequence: CASNPRGQGLNTEAFF. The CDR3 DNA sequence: TGTGCCAGCAACCCCAGGGGACAGGGGCTGAACACTGAAGCTTTCTTT.

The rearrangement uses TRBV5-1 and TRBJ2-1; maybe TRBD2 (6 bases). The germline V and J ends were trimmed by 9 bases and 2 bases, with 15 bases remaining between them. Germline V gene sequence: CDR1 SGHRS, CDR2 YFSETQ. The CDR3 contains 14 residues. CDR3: CATTPGETYNEQFF. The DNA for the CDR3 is TGCGCCACCACGCCGGGGGAGACCTACAATGAGCAGTTCTTC. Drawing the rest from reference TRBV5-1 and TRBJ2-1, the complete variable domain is KAGVTQTPRYLIKTRGQQVTLSCSPISGHRSVSWYQQTPGQGLQFLFEYFSETQRNKGNFPGRFSGRQFSNSRSEMNVSTLELGDSALYLCATTPGETYNEQFFGPGTRLTVL.

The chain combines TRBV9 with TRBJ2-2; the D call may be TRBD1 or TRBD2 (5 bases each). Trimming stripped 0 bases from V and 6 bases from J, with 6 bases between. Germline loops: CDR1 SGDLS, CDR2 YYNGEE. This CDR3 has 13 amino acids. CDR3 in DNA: TGTGCCAGCAGCGTAGGGGGGTCCGGGGAGCTGTTTTTT. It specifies CASSVGGSGELFF.

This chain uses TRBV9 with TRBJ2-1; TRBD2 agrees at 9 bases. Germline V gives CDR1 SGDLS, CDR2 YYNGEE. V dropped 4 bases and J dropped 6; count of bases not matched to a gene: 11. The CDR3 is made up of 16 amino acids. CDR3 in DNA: TGTGCCAGCAGCTTTGCGGGAGGGCCCATAGTCAATGAGCAGTTCTTC. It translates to CASSFAGGPIVNEQFF. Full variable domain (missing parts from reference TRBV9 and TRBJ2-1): DSGVTQTPKHLITATGQRVTLRCSPRSGDLSVYWYQQSLDQGLQFLIQYYNGEERAKGNILERFSAQQFPDLHSELNLSSLELGDSALYFCASSFAGGPIVNEQFFGPGTRLTVL.

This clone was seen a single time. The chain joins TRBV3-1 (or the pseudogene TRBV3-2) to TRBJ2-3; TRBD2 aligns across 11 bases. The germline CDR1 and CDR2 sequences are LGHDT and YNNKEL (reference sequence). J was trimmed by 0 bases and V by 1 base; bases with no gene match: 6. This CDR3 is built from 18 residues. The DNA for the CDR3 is TGTGCCAGCAGCCAAGTTCCTAGCGGGAGGCCAAGCACAGATACGCAGTATTTT. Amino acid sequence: CASSQVPSGRPSTDTQYF.

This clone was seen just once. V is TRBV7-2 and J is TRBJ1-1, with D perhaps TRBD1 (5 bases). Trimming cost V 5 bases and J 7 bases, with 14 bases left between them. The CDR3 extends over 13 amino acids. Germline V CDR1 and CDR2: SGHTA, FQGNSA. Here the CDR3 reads CASSHSRGVEAFF. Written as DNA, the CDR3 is TGTGCCAGCAGCCATTCTAGGGGAGTTGAAGCTTTCTTT.

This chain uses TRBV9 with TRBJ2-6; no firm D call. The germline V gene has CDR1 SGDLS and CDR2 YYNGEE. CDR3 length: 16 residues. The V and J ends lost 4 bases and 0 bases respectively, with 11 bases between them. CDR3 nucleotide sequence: TGTGCCAGCAGCAACAACAGAAACTCTGGGGCCAACGTCCTGACTTTC. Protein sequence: CASSNNRNSGANVLTF. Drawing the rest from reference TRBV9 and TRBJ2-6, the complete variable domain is DSGVTQTPKHLITATGQRVTLRCSPRSGDLSVYWYQQSLDQGLQFLIQYYNGEERAKGNILERFSAQQFPDLHSELNLSSLELGDSALYFCASSNNRNSGANVLTFGAGSRLTVL.

CDR3 amino acids: CAWRSGTGSSPLHF. The CDR3, as DNA: TGTGCCTGGAGGAGTGGGACAGGAAGTTCACCCCTCCACTTT. This chain joins TRBV30 and TRBJ1-6; 8 bases fit TRBD1. Germline lookup yields CDR1 GTSNPN and CDR2 SVGIG (reference sequence). The CDR3 sequence is 14 residues long. V was clipped by 3 bases and J by 9 bases; unmatched bases: 7.

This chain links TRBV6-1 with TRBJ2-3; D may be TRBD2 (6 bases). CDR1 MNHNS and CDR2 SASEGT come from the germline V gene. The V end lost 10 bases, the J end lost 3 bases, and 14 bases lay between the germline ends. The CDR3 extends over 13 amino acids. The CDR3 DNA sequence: TGTGCCACCCTAGCGCGCGGGACAGATACGCAGTATTTT. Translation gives CATLARGTDTQYF.

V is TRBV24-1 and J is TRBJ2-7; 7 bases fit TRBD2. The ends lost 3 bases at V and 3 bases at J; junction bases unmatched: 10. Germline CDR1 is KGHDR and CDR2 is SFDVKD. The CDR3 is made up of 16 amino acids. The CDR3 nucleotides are TGTGCCACCAGTGATCCCGGAGCGGGAAGCTTCTACGAGCAGTACTTC. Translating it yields CATSDPGAGSFYEQYF.

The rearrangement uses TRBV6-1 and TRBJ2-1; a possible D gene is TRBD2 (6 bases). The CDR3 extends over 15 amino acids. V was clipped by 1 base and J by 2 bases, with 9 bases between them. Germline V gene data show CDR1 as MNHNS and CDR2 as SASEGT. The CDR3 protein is CASSEEASAYNEQFF. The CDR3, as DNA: TGTGCCAGCAGTGAAGAGGCTAGCGCCTACAATGAGCAGTTCTTC.

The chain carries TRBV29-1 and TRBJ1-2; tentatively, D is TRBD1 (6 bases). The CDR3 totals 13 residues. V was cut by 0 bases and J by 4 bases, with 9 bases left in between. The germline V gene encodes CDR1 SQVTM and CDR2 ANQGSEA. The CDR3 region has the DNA TGCAGCGTTGAAGAAGGGGGAGTCTATGGCTACACCTTC. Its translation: CSVEEGGVYGYTF.

As DNA, the CDR3 is TGTGCCAGCAGCTTAACTCCCGGGACAGGGAACGAAAAACTGTTTTTT. Amino acids: CASSLTPGTGNEKLFF. The rearrangement joins TRBV7-9 to TRBJ1-4, with 9 nucleotides matching TRBD1. CDR1 is SEHNR and CDR2 is FQNEAQ in the germline V gene (reference sequence). V gave up 2 bases and J gave up 8 bases; unmatched junction bases: 9. The CDR3 spans 16 residues. Full variable domain (outside the CDR3, taken from reference TRBV7-9 and TRBJ1-4): DTGVSQNPRHKITKRGQNVTFRCDPISEHNRLYWYRQTLGQGPEFLTYFQNEAQLEKSRLLSDRFSAERPKGSFSTLEIQRTEQGDSAMYLCASSLTPGTGNEKLFFGSGTQLSVL.

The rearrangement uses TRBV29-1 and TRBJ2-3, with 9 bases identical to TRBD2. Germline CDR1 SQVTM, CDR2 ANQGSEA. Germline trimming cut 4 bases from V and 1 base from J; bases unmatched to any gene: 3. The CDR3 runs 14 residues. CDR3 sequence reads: CSVVRGGGTDTQYF. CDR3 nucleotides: TGCAGCGTTGTGCGCGGGGGGGGCACAGATACGCAGTATTTT.

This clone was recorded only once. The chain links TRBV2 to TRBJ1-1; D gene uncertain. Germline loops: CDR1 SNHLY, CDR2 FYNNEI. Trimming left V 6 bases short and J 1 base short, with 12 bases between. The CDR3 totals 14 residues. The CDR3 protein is CASRREQTNTEAFF. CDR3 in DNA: TGTGCCAGCAGGAGGGAGCAAACGAACACTGAAGCTTTCTTT.

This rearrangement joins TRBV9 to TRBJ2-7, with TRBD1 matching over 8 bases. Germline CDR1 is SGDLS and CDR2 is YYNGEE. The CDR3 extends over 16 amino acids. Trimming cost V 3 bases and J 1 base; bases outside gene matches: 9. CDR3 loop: CASSAAGGEGSYEQYF. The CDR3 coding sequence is TGTGCCAGCAGCGCCGCAGGGGGCGAAGGGTCCTACGAGCAGTACTTC.